One sample yielded the 18 T cell receptor beta chains listed below, sequenced in a study of OX40 agonist ivuxolimab in advanced cancers. Receptor amplification or capture employed the immunoSEQ multiplex PCR assay. In TCRdb, the immuneACCESS table is reduced to in-frame sequences with V and J assigned. These tables do not hold every clone; where another copy was compared, an unresolved V gene accounts for under half, and the others remain unexplained. The sample includes more than 65,000 clones, with under 90% observed a single time. The ten biggest clones cover about 6.3% of the sample. Source: CD4+ or CD8+ T cells sorted from blood, taken in a trial of the OX40 agonist ivuxolimab. The receptors here all came from an adult with an advanced solid tumor such as melanoma, head and neck, liver or kidney cancer.

This clone was detected only once. This chain links TRBV7-2 with TRBJ2-1; TRBD2 is a possible D gene (7 bases). CDR3 length: 16 amino acids. CDR1 SGHTA and CDR2 FQGNSA come from the germline V gene. Trimming took 1 base from V and 0 from J, leaving 10 bases between them. CDR3 coding DNA: TGTGCCAGCAGCTTAGTCGGGGGGCCCTCCTACAATGAGCAGTTCTTC. Translated: CASSLVGGPSYNEQFF.

This chain uses TRBV2 with TRBJ1-1; D might be TRBD1 (5 bases). The CDR3 spans 14 residues. CDR1 and CDR2 from the germline V gene are SNHLY and FYNNEI. Trimming took 3 bases from V and 7 from J, leaving 15 bases between them. In nucleotides, the CDR3 is TGTGCCAGCAGTGACGAGGGGAAGAAGGGTGAAGCTTTCTTT. Protein sequence: CASSDEGKKGEAFF.

This chain connects TRBV5-4 to TRBJ2-5, with D possibly TRBD2 on 6 matching bases. The CDR3 is 13 amino acids. Trimming took 5 bases from V and 5 from J, leaving 13 bases between them. Germline CDR1 and CDR2: SGHNT and YYREEE (reference sequence). This CDR3 reads CASSGGRMETQYF. CDR3 DNA sequence: TGTGCCAGCAGTGGGGGGAGGATGGAGACCCAGTACTTC.

The V gene is TRBV5-6, the J gene TRBJ2-7; tentatively, D is TRBD1 (6 bases). V gave up 0 bases and J gave up 3 bases, with 16 bases separating them. Germline values: CDR1 SGHDT, CDR2 YYEEEE. The CDR3 consists of 16 residues. CDR3 sequence reads: CASSLAWDKGDYEQYF. The CDR3 DNA sequence: TGTGCCAGCAGCTTGGCCTGGGACAAAGGGGACTACGAGCAGTACTTC.

J is TRBJ2-1 and V is TRBV5-1; 9 positions agree with TRBD1. CDR3 length equals 15 residues. With V trimmed by 4 bases and J by 4 bases, 6 bases remained unmatched. From germline, CDR1 is SGHRS and CDR2 YFSETQ. The CDR3 is CASSVTGGAYNEQFF. The CDR3 DNA sequence: TGCGCCAGCAGCGTTACAGGGGGCGCGTACAATGAGCAGTTCTTC.

The chain joins TRBV4-3 to TRBJ2-5, with 10 bases fitting TRBD2. Germline CDR1 is LGHNA and CDR2 is YSLEER. The CDR3 runs 16 residues. Unmatched junction bases numbered 9, after V lost 3 bases and J lost 5 bases. This CDR3 reads CASSQLVAGGRETQYF. The CDR3 nucleotides are TGCGCCAGCAGCCAGTTGGTAGCGGGGGGCCGGGAGACCCAGTACTTC.

The chain employs TRBV27 and TRBJ2-5; 9 bases fit TRBD1. The trim removed 5 bases at V and 5 bases at J, leaving 6 bases unmatched. Looked up from germline, CDR1 is MNHEY and CDR2 is SMNVEV (reference sequence). The CDR3 spans 14 residues. CDR3 coding DNA: TGTGCCAGCAGTCGGGGACAGGGATGGGAGACCCAGTACTTC. Amino acids: CASSRGQGWETQYF.

The V gene is TRBV11-2, the J gene TRBJ2-3; 8 nucleotides match TRBD1. J was trimmed by 8 bases and V by 5 bases; bases with no gene match: 6. The CDR3 is made up of 13 amino acids. From germline, CDR1 is SGHAT and CDR2 FQNNGV. The CDR3, as DNA: TGTGCCAGCAGCCTGGACAGGGAAGCTACGCAGTATTTT. Residues: CASSLDREATQYF.

This sequence joins TRBV19 and TRBJ1-6; unclear D gene. Trimming pared 7 bases from V and 0 bases from J, leaving 7 bases between. The CDR3 is made up of 14 amino acids. CDR1 and CDR2 (germline): LNHDA, SQIVND (reference sequence). CDR3 bases: TGTGCCAGTACCCGAAGCTCCTATAATTCACCCCTCCACTTT. Its translation: CASTRSSYNSPLHF.

Only a few counts were recorded for this clone. The chain is built from TRBV9 and TRBJ1-2, with D possibly being TRBD1 (6 bases). Trimming removed 4 bases from V and 4 bases from J, with 17 bases in between. This CDR3 region has 15 residues. The germline CDR1 and CDR2 sequences are SGDLS and YYNGEE. The CDR3 DNA sequence: TGTGCCAGCAGCCACGGTCCGGGGGCGACCTATGGCTACACCTTC. Encoded protein: CASSHGPGATYGYTF.

The chain couples TRBV19 to TRBJ1-2; possible D gene TRBD1, 6 bases. CDR3 length: 15 amino acids. Germline V gives CDR1 LNHDA, CDR2 SQIVND (reference sequence). Deletions cut 3 bases from V and 2 bases from J, with 13 bases between. CDR3 region: CASSIRGTRNYGYTF. The CDR3 DNA is TGTGCCAGTAGTATTCGAGGGACACGGAACTATGGCTACACCTTC.

This chain connects TRBV7-9 to TRBJ2-2; D gene ambiguous. The CDR3 has 17 residues. Looked up from germline, CDR1 is SEHNR and CDR2 is FQNEAQ (reference sequence). Between the trimmed V and J ends, which lost 5 bases and 3 bases, there was a span of 19 bases. As DNA, the CDR3 is TGTGCCAGCAGCCGCTACCGGGCCCCACGAGACACCGGGGAGCTGTTTTTT. Amino acid sequence: CASSRYRAPRDTGELFF.

CDR3 in amino acids: CASSYSWGTEQYF. Here the CDR3 DNA reads TGTGCCAGCAGTTACTCCTGGGGGACCGAGCAGTACTTC. The chain couples TRBV6-5 to TRBJ2-7; D possibly matches TRBD1 or TRBD2 (5 bases each). The CDR3 sequence is 13 residues long. The V gene's germline CDR1 is MNHEY and CDR2 SVGAGI. V lost 0 bases and J lost 6, with 9 bases in between.

This clone was detected only once. The gene calls are TRBV7-9 and TRBJ1-6, with unresolved D. V dropped 4 bases and J dropped 0 bases, with 10 bases sitting between them. Looked up from germline, CDR1 is SEHNR and CDR2 is FQNEAQ (reference sequence). CDR3 size: 16 residues. CDR3 in amino acids: CASSWSPSSYNSPLHF. The CDR3, as DNA: TGTGCCAGCAGCTGGTCCCCGAGCTCCTATAATTCACCCCTCCACTTT.

A few counts support this clone. The chain couples TRBV9 to TRBJ1-6; TRBD1 aligns across 8 bases. Germline V gene data show CDR1 as SGDLS and CDR2 as YYNGEE. Trimming at V came to 4 bases and at J to 8 bases, leaving 8 bases not matched to a gene. The CDR3 is 15 residues long. The CDR3 loop is CASSSTTGAHSPLHF. In nucleotides, the CDR3 is TGTGCCAGCAGCTCCACGACAGGGGCCCATTCACCCCTCCACTTT.

The rearrangement uses TRBV9 and TRBJ2-2; D is unresolved. V dropped 1 base and J dropped 6 bases, with 4 bases sitting between them. CDR1 and CDR2 from the germline V gene are SGDLS and YYNGEE. The length of the CDR3 is 12 residues. The DNA of the CDR3 is TGTGCCAGCAGCGTACGCCCCGGGGAGCTGTTTTTT. Translated, it gives CASSVRPGELFF.

The chain links TRBV4-3 to TRBJ2-4, with D possibly TRBD1 on 6 matching bases. The V end lost 0 bases, the J end lost 3 bases, and 21 bases lay between the germline ends. The germline V gene has CDR1 LGHNA and CDR2 YSLEER. This CDR3 region has 19 residues. CDR3 bases: TGCGCCAGCAGCCAAGAGCTGCCCCAGGGGTCGTCCCACAAAAACATTCAGTACTTC. Translated, it gives CASSQELPQGSSHKNIQYF.

V is TRBV11-1 and J is TRBJ1-1; 7 nucleotides match TRBD1. The V gene's germline CDR1 is SGHAT and CDR2 FQDESV (reference sequence). This CDR3 has 15 amino acids. V dropped 1 base and J dropped 3; count of bases not matched to a gene: 5. The CDR3 spells CASSLGTGPYTEAFF. The CDR3 coding sequence is TGTGCCAGCAGCTTAGGGACAGGACCTTACACTGAAGCTTTCTTT.